This T cell receptor (beta chain) was sequenced during a study of neurological immune-mediated disorders. From 15-18 subjects, over 180 million TCR-beta sequences were obtained in each sequencing run. One entry per CDR3 protein results from TCRdb running MiXCR on the 5' RACE reads. Of 81,000 or so distinct CDR3 sequences in the sample, less than 5.5% were seen once. The CDR3 has 13 amino acids. V lost 5 bases and J lost 15; bases outside the gene matches: 13. Germline loops: CDR1 LNHNV, CDR2 YYDKDF (reference sequence). Sequencing input: PBMCs. The receptor was isolated from a woman in her twenties or thirties with multiple sclerosis. This chain joins TRBV15 and TRBJ2-1; 7 bases match TRBD2. The CDR3 loop reads CATSPFGGNERFF. DNA for the CDR3: TGTGCCACCAGCCCTTTCGGGGGGAATGAGAGGTTCTTC.